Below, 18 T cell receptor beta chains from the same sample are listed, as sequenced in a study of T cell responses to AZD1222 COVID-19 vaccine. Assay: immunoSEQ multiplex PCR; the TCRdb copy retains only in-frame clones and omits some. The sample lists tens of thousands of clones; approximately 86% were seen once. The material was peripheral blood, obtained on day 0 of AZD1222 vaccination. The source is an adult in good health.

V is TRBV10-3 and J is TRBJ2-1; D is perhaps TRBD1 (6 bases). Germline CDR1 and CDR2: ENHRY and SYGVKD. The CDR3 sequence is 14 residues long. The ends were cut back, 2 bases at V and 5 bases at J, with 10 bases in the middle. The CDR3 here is CAISEMGADNEQFF. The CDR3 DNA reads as TGTGCCATCAGTGAGATGGGGGCAGACAATGAGCAGTTCTTC.

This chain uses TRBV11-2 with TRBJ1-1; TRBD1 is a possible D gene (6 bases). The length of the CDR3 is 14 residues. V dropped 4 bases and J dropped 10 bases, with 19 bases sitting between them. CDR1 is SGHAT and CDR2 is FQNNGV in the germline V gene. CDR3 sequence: CASSSSEWGAGAFF. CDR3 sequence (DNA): TGTGCCAGCAGCTCATCAGAGTGGGGGGCGGGAGCTTTCTTT.

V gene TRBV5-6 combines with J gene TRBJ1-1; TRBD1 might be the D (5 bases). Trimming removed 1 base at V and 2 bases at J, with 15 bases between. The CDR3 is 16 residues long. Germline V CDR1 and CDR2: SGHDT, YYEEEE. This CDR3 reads CASSLIRVGSNTEAFF. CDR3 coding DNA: TGTGCCAGCAGCTTGATCAGGGTGGGGTCTAACACTGAAGCTTTCTTT.

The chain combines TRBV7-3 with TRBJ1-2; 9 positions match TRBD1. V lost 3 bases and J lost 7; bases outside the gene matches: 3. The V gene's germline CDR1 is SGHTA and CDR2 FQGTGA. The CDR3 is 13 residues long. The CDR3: CASSFDRGAGYTF. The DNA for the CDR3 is TGTGCCAGCAGCTTCGACAGGGGGGCTGGCTACACCTTC.

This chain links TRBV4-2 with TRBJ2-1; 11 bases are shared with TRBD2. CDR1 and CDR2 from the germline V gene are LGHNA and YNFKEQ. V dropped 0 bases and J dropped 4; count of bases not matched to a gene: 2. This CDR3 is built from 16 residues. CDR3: CASSQDTSGSYNEQFF. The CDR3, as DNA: TGTGCCAGCAGCCAAGATACTAGCGGGAGTTACAATGAGCAGTTCTTC.

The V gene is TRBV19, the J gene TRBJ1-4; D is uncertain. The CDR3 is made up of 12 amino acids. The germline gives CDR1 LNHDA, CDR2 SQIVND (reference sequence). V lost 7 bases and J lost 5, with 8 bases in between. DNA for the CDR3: TGTGCCAGTACTGAAGGAAATGAAAAACTGTTTTTT. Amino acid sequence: CASTEGNEKLFF.

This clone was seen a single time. The CDR3 reads CASSPRTRSTEAFF. The DNA of the CDR3 is TGTGCCAGCTCACCACGGACGAGGAGCACTGAAGCTTTCTTT. The chain links TRBV18 to TRBJ1-1; D ambiguous. Trimming took 1 base from V and 4 from J, leaving 10 bases between them. Germline V gene sequence: CDR1 KGHSH, CDR2 LQKENI. The CDR3 sequence is 14 residues long. Combining the CDR3 with reference TRBV18 and TRBJ1-1 gives the whole variable domain NAGVMQNPRHLVRRRGQEARLRCSPMKGHSHVYWYRQLPEEGLKFMVYLQKENIIDESGMPKERFSAEFPKEGPSILRIQQVVRGDSAAYFCASSPRTRSTEAFFGQGTRLTVV.

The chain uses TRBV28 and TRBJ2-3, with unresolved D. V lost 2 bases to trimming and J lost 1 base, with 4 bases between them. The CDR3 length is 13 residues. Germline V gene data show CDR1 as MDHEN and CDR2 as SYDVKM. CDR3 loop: CASSLHGTDTQYF. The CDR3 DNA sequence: TGTGCCAGCAGTTTACACGGCACAGATACGCAGTATTTT.

In DNA form, the CDR3 reads TGTGCCTGGAGCCATAAGGGAGTTGAAGCTTTCTTT. Translating gives CAWSHKGVEAFF. The chain combines TRBV30 with TRBJ1-1; D gene uncertain. The germline V and J ends were trimmed by 3 bases and 7 bases, with 12 bases remaining between them. This CDR3 comprises 12 residues. The germline CDR1 and CDR2 sequences are GTSNPN and SVGIG (reference sequence).

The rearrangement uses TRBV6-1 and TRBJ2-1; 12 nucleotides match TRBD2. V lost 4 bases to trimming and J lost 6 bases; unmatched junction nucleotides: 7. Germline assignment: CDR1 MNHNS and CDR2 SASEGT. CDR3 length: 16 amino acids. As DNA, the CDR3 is TGTGCCAGCAGTGCCCGACTAGCGGGAGTGGGCAATGAGCAGTTCTTC. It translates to CASSARLAGVGNEQFF.

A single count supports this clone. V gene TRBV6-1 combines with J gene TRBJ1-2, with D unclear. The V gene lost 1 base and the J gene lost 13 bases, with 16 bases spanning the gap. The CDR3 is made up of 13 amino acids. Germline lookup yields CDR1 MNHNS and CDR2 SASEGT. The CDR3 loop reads CASSEGPFSMGTF. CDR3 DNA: TGTGCCAGCAGTGAAGGTCCCTTCTCGATGGGCACCTTC.

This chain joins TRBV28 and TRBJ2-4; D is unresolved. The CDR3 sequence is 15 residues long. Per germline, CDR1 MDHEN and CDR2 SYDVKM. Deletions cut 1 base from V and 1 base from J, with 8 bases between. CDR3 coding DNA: TGTGCCAGCAGTTTATCCGGGCTGGCCAAAAACATTCAGTACTTC. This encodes CASSLSGLAKNIQYF.

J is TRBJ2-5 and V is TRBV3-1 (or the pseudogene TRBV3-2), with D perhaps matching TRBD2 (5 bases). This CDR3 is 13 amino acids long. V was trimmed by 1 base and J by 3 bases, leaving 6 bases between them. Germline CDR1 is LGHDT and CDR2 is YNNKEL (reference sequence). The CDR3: CASSQGGKETQYF. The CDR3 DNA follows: TGTGCCAGCAGCCAAGGAGGGAAAGAGACCCAGTACTTC.

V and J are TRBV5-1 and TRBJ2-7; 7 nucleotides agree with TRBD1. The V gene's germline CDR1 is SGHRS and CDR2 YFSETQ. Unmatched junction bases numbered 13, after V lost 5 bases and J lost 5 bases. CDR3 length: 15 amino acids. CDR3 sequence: CASRVAGTEYNEQYF. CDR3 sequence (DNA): TGCGCCAGCAGGGTGGCCGGGACAGAGTATAACGAGCAGTACTTC.

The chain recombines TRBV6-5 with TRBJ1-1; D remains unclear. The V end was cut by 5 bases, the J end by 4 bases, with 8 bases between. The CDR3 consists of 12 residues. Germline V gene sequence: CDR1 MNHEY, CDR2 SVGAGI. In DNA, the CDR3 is TGTGCCAGCAGTCGAGACCTCACTGAAGCTTTCTTT. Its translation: CASSRDLTEAFF.

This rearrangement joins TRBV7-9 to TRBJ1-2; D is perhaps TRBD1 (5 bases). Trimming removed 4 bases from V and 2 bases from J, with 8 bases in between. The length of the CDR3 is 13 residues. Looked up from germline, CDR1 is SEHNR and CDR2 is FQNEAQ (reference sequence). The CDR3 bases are TGTGCCAGCAGCTGGGACTTAAACTATGGCTACACCTTC. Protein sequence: CASSWDLNYGYTF. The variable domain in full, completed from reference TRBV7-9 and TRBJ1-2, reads DTGVSQNPRHKITKRGQNVTFRCDPISEHNRLYWYRQTLGQGPEFLTYFQNEAQLEKSRLLSDRFSAERPKGSFSTLEIQRTEQGDSAMYLCASSWDLNYGYTFGSGTRLTVV.

For the CDR3, the DNA is TGTGCCAGCAGCTTTCGGGACCCCAGAGGTGAAAAACTGTTTTTT. Amino acids: CASSFRDPRGEKLFF. This chain joins TRBV5-6 and TRBJ1-4; D may be TRBD1 (5 bases). The CDR3 runs to 15 residues. The germline gives CDR1 SGHDT, CDR2 YYEEEE. The ends were cut back, 2 bases at V and 7 bases at J, with 15 bases in the middle.

DNA of the CDR3: TGTGCCAGCAGCTTAGCCGGGACAGGGGCCAATGAGCAGTTCTTC. It yields the protein CASSLAGTGANEQFF. V gene TRBV7-3 combines with J gene TRBJ2-1; 10 bases are a match to TRBD1. Germline V lookup: CDR1 SGHTA, CDR2 FQGTGA. The CDR3 is made up of 15 amino acids. V dropped 2 bases and J dropped 6; count of bases not matched to a gene: 4.